This T cell receptor (beta chain) appears in the sequencing data of a study of OX40 agonist ivuxolimab in advanced cancers. V lost 1 base to trimming and J lost 0 bases, with 10 bases between them. Germline V gene sequence: CDR1 SGHVS, CDR2 FNYEAQ. The CDR3 covers 16 residues. Sequenced by immunoSEQ multiplex PCR; TCRdb stores in-frame clones only, minus some. Of 100,000 to 150,000 clones listed, roughly 95% are singletons. The V call is TRBV7-6, the J call TRBJ2-1; D is possibly TRBD1 (5 bases). The material was CD4+ or CD8+ T cells sorted from blood, obtained in a trial of the OX40 agonist ivuxolimab. The source is an adult with an advanced solid tumor such as melanoma, head and neck, liver or kidney cancer. Here the CDR3 reads CASSLGRASSYNEQFF. The CDR3 DNA follows: TGTGCCAGCAGCTTAGGCAGGGCCAGCTCCTACAATGAGCAGTTCTTC. Supplemented by reference TRBV7-6 and TRBJ2-1, the full variable domain reads GAGVSQSPRYKVTKRGQDVALRCDPISGHVSLYWYRQALGQGPEFLTYFNYEAQQDKSGLPNDRFSAERPEGSISTLTIQRTEQRDSAMYRCASSLGRASSYNEQFFGPGTRLTVL.